A single sample gave rise to the 8 T cell receptor beta chains below, sequenced in a study of T cells in Graves' hyperthyroidism and ophthalmopathy. TCR beta CDR3 region amplification was performed from RNA transcripts. The HTBI primer set drove a first-round RT-PCR of the TCR CDR3. Each CDR3 protein gets one entry after TCRdb re-called the multiplex PCR reads with MiXCR. The sample yields around 430,000 distinct CDR3 sequences, about 15% seen once. What was sequenced was blood. The receptors shown here come from a woman in her thirties with Graves' hyperthyroidism.

This clonotype was seen at least ten times. The V and J genes are TRBV20-1 and TRBJ2-7; TRBD2 matches at 9 bases. This CDR3 has 13 residues. V lost 4 bases, J lost 6 bases, and 7 bases stayed unmatched. From germline, CDR1 is DFQATT and CDR2 SNEGSKA (reference sequence). CDR3: CSAMLAGFSEQYF. CDR3 nucleotide sequence: TGCAGTGCTATGCTAGCGGGATTTTCCGAGCAGTACTTC.

This clonotype was picked up many times. This rearrangement joins TRBV7-2 to TRBJ2-1, with D maybe TRBD2 (6 bases). Trimming pared 0 bases from V and 10 bases from J, leaving 10 bases between. The CDR3 has 13 amino acids. Per germline, CDR1 SGHTA and CDR2 FQGNSA. This CDR3 reads CASSLALAPEQFF. CDR3 bases: TGTGCCAGCAGCTTAGCACTAGCACCGGAGCAGTTCTTC. Looking up the rest from reference TRBV7-2 and TRBJ2-1 gives the full variable domain: GAGVSQSPSNKVTEKGKDVELRCDPISGHTALYWYRQSLGQGLEFLIYFQGNSAPDKSGLPSDRFSAERTGGSVSTLTIQRTQQEDSAVYLCASSLALAPEQFFGPGTRLTVL.

This clonotype was counted a few times. The gene calls are TRBV2 and TRBJ2-3; D not certain. This CDR3 is built from 12 residues. V was clipped by 7 bases and J by 2 bases, with 7 bases between them. CDR1 and CDR2 (germline): SNHLY, FYNNEI. The CDR3 nucleotides are TGTGCCAGCACCCCAGACACAGATACGCAGTATTTT. Amino acid sequence: CASTPDTDTQYF.

This clonotype was observed a few times. The chain carries TRBV9 and TRBJ2-4; TRBD2 might be the D (6 bases). The germline gives CDR1 SGDLS, CDR2 YYNGEE. The CDR3 consists of 13 residues. The V and J ends lost 4 bases and 10 bases respectively, with 15 bases between them. CDR3 sequence (DNA): TGTGCCAGCAGCCCGGAGGGATTTCGGATTCAGTACTTC. It is translated as CASSPEGFRIQYF.

This clonotype was seen more than once but under ten times. The chain carries TRBV3-1 and TRBJ1-5, with D perhaps matching TRBD1 (5 bases). The CDR3 consists of 16 residues. Germline lookup yields CDR1 LGHDT and CDR2 YNNKEL (reference sequence). Trimming removed 1 base from V and 4 bases from J, with 14 bases in between. CDR3 bases: TGTGCCAGCAGCCAAGGCGGAAGGGGTGGGAATCAGCCCCAGCATTTT. Protein sequence: CASSQGGRGGNQPQHF.

The rearrangement joins TRBV7-9 to TRBJ2-3; 15 bases align to TRBD2. The V gene end was trimmed by 6 bases and the J gene end by 3 bases; junction bases not matched to a gene: 7. CDR3 size: 17 residues. Germline V gene lookup returns CDR1 SEHNR and CDR2 FQNEAQ (reference sequence). The CDR3 here is CASRKSGTSGRTDTQYF. The CDR3 region has the DNA TGTGCCAGCAGAAAATCCGGGACTAGCGGGAGGACAGATACGCAGTATTTT. Together with reference TRBV7-9 and TRBJ2-3, the CDR3 gives the full variable domain: DTGVSQNPRHKITKRGQNVTFRCDPISEHNRLYWYRQTLGQGPEFLTYFQNEAQLEKSRLLSDRFSAERPKGSFSTLEIQRTEQGDSAMYLCASRKSGTSGRTDTQYFGPGTRLTVL.

This chain joins TRBV27 and TRBJ1-1; a weak D match, TRBD1 (5 bases). Trimming removed 6 bases at V and 0 bases at J, with 11 bases between. CDR3 length equals 14 residues. The germline CDR1 and CDR2 sequences are MNHEY and SMNVEV (reference sequence). The DNA of the CDR3 is TGTGCCAGCAGCATGACAGCTATGAACACTGAAGCTTTCTTT. Translation gives CASSMTAMNTEAFF.

The chain is built from TRBV5-1 and TRBJ2-1; D uncertain. The CDR3 sequence is 14 residues long. V lost 0 bases, J lost 6 bases, and 10 bases lay in between. Germline V CDR1 and CDR2: SGHRS, YFSETQ. CDR3 protein: CASSLEVRLNEQFF. In nucleotides, the CDR3 is TGCGCCAGCAGCTTGGAAGTCCGCCTCAATGAGCAGTTCTTC.